Following are 24 T cell receptor beta chains from one sample sequenced in a study of blood T cell repertoires in COVID-19. The table came from immunoSEQ multiplex PCR; TCRdb's copy has only in-frame clones and leaves some out. The sample has roughly 90,000 clones; around 85% are singletons. The sequenced sample was peripheral blood. The receptors originated from a woman at least 80 years old with COVID-19, enrolled during active disease.

The J gene is TRBJ2-1, the V gene TRBV28; 7 bases align to TRBD2. The CDR3 has 15 residues. The germline gives CDR1 MDHEN, CDR2 SYDVKM. V shed 3 bases and J 6 bases; nucleotides not matched to a gene: 8. The CDR3 here is CASSFLGRERNEQFF. CDR3 sequence (DNA): TGTGCCAGCAGTTTTCTCGGGCGGGAGCGCAATGAGCAGTTCTTC.

The genes are TRBV5-1 and TRBJ1-5, with 9 bases matching TRBD1. V lost 6 bases to trimming and J lost 3 bases; unmatched junction nucleotides: 4. This CDR3 is 14 amino acids long. In germline, CDR1 is SGHRS, CDR2 YFSETQ. Here the CDR3 DNA reads TGCGCCAGCAACGACAGGGGGACCAATCAGCCCCAGCATTTT. Translation: CASNDRGTNQPQHF. The variable domain in full, with the rest retrieved from reference TRBV5-1 and TRBJ1-5, is KAGVTQTPRYLIKTRGQQVTLSCSPISGHRSVSWYQQTPGQGLQFLFEYFSETQRNKGNFPGRFSGRQFSNSRSEMNVSTLELGDSALYLCASNDRGTNQPQHFGDGTRLSIL.

CDR3 residues: CASSYQGENTEAFF. In nucleotides, the CDR3 is TGTGCCAGCAGTTACCAGGGGGAGAATACTGAAGCTTTCTTT. This rearrangement joins TRBV27 to TRBJ1-1, with TRBD1 matching 7 bases. The CDR3 contains 14 residues. CDR1 MNHEY and CDR2 SMNVEV come from the germline V gene (reference sequence). V shed 4 bases, J shed 5 bases, and the junction held 7 bases outside the gene matches.

The V call is TRBV18, the J call TRBJ2-1, with D maybe TRBD2 (6 bases). CDR3 length: 15 residues. V was cut by 6 bases and J by 0 bases, with 12 bases left in between. CDR1 is KGHSH, CDR2 LQKENI, per germline. The CDR3 loop is CASSRGRSSYNEQFF. CDR3 bases: TGTGCCAGCTCCCGGGGGAGGAGCTCCTACAATGAGCAGTTCTTC. Drawing the rest from reference TRBV18 and TRBJ2-1, the complete variable domain is NAGVMQNPRHLVRRRGQEARLRCSPMKGHSHVYWYRQLPEEGLKFMVYLQKENIIDESGMPKERFSAEFPKEGPSILRIQQVVRGDSAAYFCASSRGRSSYNEQFFGPGTRLTVL.

The chain is built from TRBV18 and TRBJ1-4; 7 nucleotides agree with TRBD1. The V segment lost 3 bases and the J segment 6 bases; nucleotides outside the gene matches: 4. The germline V gene encodes CDR1 KGHSH and CDR2 LQKENI. CDR3 length: 14 residues. The CDR3 DNA is TGTGCCAGCTCACCGAGCACAGGGGATGAAAAACTGTTTTTT. Translating it yields CASSPSTGDEKLFF.

This clone was picked up a small number of times. The CDR3 protein is CASSFRDRRNSPLHF. In DNA form, the CDR3 reads TGTGCCAGCAGTTTTCGGGACAGACGTAATTCACCCCTCCACTTT. V and J are TRBV28 and TRBJ1-6, with 7 positions matching TRBD1. Trimming took 3 bases from V and 6 from J; bases not matched to a gene: 5. Germline V CDR1 and CDR2: MDHEN, SYDVKM. CDR3 length equals 15 residues.

The V and J genes are TRBV2 and TRBJ2-2, with TRBD2 identical over 7 bases. The CDR3 sequence is 13 residues long. The V gene end was trimmed by 5 bases and the J gene end by 4 bases; junction bases not matched to a gene: 1. Germline CDR1 SNHLY, CDR2 FYNNEI. CDR3 amino acids: CASSLAGTGELFF. CDR3 in DNA: TGTGCCAGCAGTTTAGCGGGCACCGGGGAGCTGTTTTTT.

The V gene is TRBV5-1, the J gene TRBJ1-2; D gene ambiguous. There are 15 residues in the CDR3. CDR1 is SGHRS, CDR2 YFSETQ, per germline. Trimming cost V 4 bases and J 2 bases, with 15 bases left between them. CDR3 in DNA: TGCGCCAGCAGCGCGCGTGTGGTGCCCAACTATGGCTACACCTTC. Its protein is CASSARVVPNYGYTF.

The chain combines TRBV6-2 or TRBV6-3 with TRBJ2-3, with 8 bases identical to TRBD2. CDR3 length equals 15 residues. Germline lookup yields CDR1 MNHEY and CDR2 SVGEGT. V shed 5 bases, J shed 6 bases, and the junction held 10 bases outside the gene matches. CDR3 sequence: CASSPLKRGWDTQYF. The DNA for the CDR3 is TGTGCCAGCAGTCCCCTAAAGCGGGGGTGGGATACGCAGTATTTT.

The chain recombines TRBV7-3 with TRBJ2-1; 9 bases are shared with TRBD2. The germline gives CDR1 SGHTA, CDR2 FQGTGA. The trim removed 5 bases at V and 9 bases at J, leaving 8 bases unmatched. The CDR3 consists of 14 residues. CDR3 DNA sequence: TGTGCCAGCAGCCCAGCGGGGGGCCTTACTGAGCAGTTCTTC. Translating it yields CASSPAGGLTEQFF.

The V and J genes are TRBV5-1 and TRBJ2-3; D might be TRBD2 (6 bases). V lost 3 bases, J lost 3 bases, and 17 bases lay in between. CDR1 is SGHRS, CDR2 YFSETQ, per germline. The CDR3 runs 16 residues. The CDR3 protein is CASSWRGTAGTDTQYF. In DNA form, the CDR3 reads TGCGCCAGCAGCTGGAGAGGGACCGCGGGAACAGATACGCAGTATTTT.

The rearrangement links TRBV29-1 to TRBJ2-2; no clear D gene. Per germline, CDR1 SQVTM and CDR2 ANQGSEA. V was clipped by 4 bases and J by 0 bases, with 9 bases between them. The CDR3 loop spans 14 amino acids. The CDR3 DNA sequence: TGCAGCGTTGGGGCAGTCGCGAACACCGGGGAGCTGTTTTTT. It yields the protein CSVGAVANTGELFF.

The chain carries TRBV5-1 and TRBJ2-5, with TRBD2 matching 10 bases. The J segment lost 4 bases and the V segment lost 0 bases, leaving 12 bases of the junction unmatched. Germline V CDR1 and CDR2: SGHRS, YFSETQ. The CDR3 is 18 residues long. The CDR3 DNA reads TGCGCCAGCAGCTTGGCGGGTAGTCTAGCGGGAGTGGGAGAGACCCAGTACTTC. Protein sequence: CASSLAGSLAGVGETQYF.

The chain has TRBV19 and TRBJ2-2; TRBD1 agrees at 7 bases. Germline CDR1 is LNHDA and CDR2 is SQIVND (reference sequence). The CDR3 runs to 16 residues. The ends lost 4 bases at V and 0 bases at J; junction bases unmatched: 5. The CDR3 loop reads CASSTRDRTNTGELFF. CDR3 DNA sequence: TGTGCCAGTAGTACAAGGGACAGAACGAACACCGGGGAGCTGTTTTTT. Drawing the rest from reference TRBV19 and TRBJ2-2, the complete variable domain is DGGITQSPKYLFRKEGQNVTLSCEQNLNHDAMYWYRQDPGQGLRLIYYSQIVNDFQKGDIAEGYSVSREKKESFPLTVTSAQKNPTAFYLCASSTRDRTNTGELFFGEGSRLTVL.

Written as DNA, the CDR3 is TGTGCCAGCAGGAGGGGGGGACGCGGGAGTGAGGAGCAGTACTTC. Protein: CASRRGGRGSEEQYF. V is TRBV6-5 and J is TRBJ2-7; D is perhaps TRBD2 (7 bases). V lost 6 bases, J lost 7 bases, and 22 bases lay in between. Looked up from germline, CDR1 is MNHEY and CDR2 is SVGAGI. The CDR3 length is 15 residues.

This chain uses TRBV10-3 with TRBJ2-7; tentative D call: TRBD1 (6 bases). This CDR3 has 14 residues. Deletions cut 7 bases from V and 3 bases from J, with 16 bases between. From germline, CDR1 is ENHRY and CDR2 SYGVKD. The CDR3 sequence: CAITQSMDSYEQYF. The CDR3 DNA reads TGTGCCATCACCCAGTCTATGGACAGCTACGAGCAGTACTTC.

The chain links TRBV18 to TRBJ2-7; TRBD1 is a possible D gene (6 bases). V gave up 3 bases and J gave up 0 bases, with 12 bases separating them. CDR1 is KGHSH, CDR2 LQKENI, per germline. The length of the CDR3 is 15 residues. The CDR3 DNA sequence: TGTGCCAGCTCACCGACGGACAGAGACTCCTACGAGCAGTACTTC. Amino acid sequence: CASSPTDRDSYEQYF.

The chain couples TRBV9 to TRBJ2-3; 10 bases map to TRBD2. Germline V gene sequence: CDR1 SGDLS, CDR2 YYNGEE. The CDR3 runs 19 residues. Losses at the gene ends were 3 bases for V and 3 bases for J; bases not matched to a gene: 16. The CDR3 loop reads CASSATRAAGGRKTDTQYF. The CDR3 bases are TGTGCCAGCAGCGCCACCCGAGCAGCGGGGGGGCGAAAAACAGATACGCAGTATTTT.

This clone was recorded once. The chain carries TRBV6-1 and TRBJ2-5, with D unclear. The ends were cut back, 1 base at V and 6 bases at J, with 3 bases in the middle. This CDR3 region has 11 residues. Germline V CDR1 and CDR2: MNHNS, SASEGT. The DNA for the CDR3 is TGTGCCAGCAGTGAAGTAAAGACCCAGTACTTC. Translation gives CASSEVKTQYF.

The genes are TRBV5-1 and TRBJ1-1; no firm D call. This CDR3 is built from 15 residues. CDR1 SGHRS and CDR2 YFSETQ come from the germline V gene. V lost 0 bases, J lost 0 bases, and 9 bases lay in between. As DNA, the CDR3 is TGCGCCAGCAGCTTGGCGGGAGGAGTGAACACTGAAGCTTTCTTT. Protein product: CASSLAGGVNTEAFF.

The J gene is TRBJ1-1, the V gene TRBV2; 7 nucleotides match TRBD1. J was trimmed by 5 bases and V by 7 bases; bases with no gene match: 13. The germline gives CDR1 SNHLY, CDR2 FYNNEI. The length of the CDR3 is 15 residues. The CDR3 coding sequence is TGTGCCAGCACCGAAGGAGGGGGCTGGGAGACTGAAGCTTTCTTT. Its protein is CASTEGGGWETEAFF.

The V gene is TRBV28, the J gene TRBJ1-3, with D tentatively TRBD1 (6 bases). The CDR3 has 14 residues. Trimming cost V 6 bases and J 1 base, with 10 bases left between them. The germline gives CDR1 MDHEN, CDR2 SYDVKM. CDR3 residues: CASSRRGSGNTIYF. As DNA, the CDR3 is TGTGCCAGCAGCCGCAGGGGTTCTGGAAACACCATATATTTT.

The CDR3: CASSVGQGSYNEQFF. CDR3 sequence (DNA): TGTGCCAGCAGCGTCGGACAGGGCTCCTACAATGAGCAGTTCTTC. The V gene is TRBV9, the J gene TRBJ2-1; 8 bases map to TRBD1. Germline V lookup: CDR1 SGDLS, CDR2 YYNGEE. This CDR3 has 15 residues. Trimming at V came to 2 bases and at J to 0 bases, leaving 1 base not matched to a gene.

The chain joins TRBV29-1 to TRBJ2-7; D not resolved. Germline-derived CDR1 and CDR2 are SQVTM and ANQGSEA. Trimming took 3 bases from V and 3 from J, leaving 6 bases between them. The CDR3 runs to 11 residues. As DNA, the CDR3 is TGCAGCGTTGACTATAACTACGAGCAGTACTTC. Its protein product is CSVDYNYEQYF.